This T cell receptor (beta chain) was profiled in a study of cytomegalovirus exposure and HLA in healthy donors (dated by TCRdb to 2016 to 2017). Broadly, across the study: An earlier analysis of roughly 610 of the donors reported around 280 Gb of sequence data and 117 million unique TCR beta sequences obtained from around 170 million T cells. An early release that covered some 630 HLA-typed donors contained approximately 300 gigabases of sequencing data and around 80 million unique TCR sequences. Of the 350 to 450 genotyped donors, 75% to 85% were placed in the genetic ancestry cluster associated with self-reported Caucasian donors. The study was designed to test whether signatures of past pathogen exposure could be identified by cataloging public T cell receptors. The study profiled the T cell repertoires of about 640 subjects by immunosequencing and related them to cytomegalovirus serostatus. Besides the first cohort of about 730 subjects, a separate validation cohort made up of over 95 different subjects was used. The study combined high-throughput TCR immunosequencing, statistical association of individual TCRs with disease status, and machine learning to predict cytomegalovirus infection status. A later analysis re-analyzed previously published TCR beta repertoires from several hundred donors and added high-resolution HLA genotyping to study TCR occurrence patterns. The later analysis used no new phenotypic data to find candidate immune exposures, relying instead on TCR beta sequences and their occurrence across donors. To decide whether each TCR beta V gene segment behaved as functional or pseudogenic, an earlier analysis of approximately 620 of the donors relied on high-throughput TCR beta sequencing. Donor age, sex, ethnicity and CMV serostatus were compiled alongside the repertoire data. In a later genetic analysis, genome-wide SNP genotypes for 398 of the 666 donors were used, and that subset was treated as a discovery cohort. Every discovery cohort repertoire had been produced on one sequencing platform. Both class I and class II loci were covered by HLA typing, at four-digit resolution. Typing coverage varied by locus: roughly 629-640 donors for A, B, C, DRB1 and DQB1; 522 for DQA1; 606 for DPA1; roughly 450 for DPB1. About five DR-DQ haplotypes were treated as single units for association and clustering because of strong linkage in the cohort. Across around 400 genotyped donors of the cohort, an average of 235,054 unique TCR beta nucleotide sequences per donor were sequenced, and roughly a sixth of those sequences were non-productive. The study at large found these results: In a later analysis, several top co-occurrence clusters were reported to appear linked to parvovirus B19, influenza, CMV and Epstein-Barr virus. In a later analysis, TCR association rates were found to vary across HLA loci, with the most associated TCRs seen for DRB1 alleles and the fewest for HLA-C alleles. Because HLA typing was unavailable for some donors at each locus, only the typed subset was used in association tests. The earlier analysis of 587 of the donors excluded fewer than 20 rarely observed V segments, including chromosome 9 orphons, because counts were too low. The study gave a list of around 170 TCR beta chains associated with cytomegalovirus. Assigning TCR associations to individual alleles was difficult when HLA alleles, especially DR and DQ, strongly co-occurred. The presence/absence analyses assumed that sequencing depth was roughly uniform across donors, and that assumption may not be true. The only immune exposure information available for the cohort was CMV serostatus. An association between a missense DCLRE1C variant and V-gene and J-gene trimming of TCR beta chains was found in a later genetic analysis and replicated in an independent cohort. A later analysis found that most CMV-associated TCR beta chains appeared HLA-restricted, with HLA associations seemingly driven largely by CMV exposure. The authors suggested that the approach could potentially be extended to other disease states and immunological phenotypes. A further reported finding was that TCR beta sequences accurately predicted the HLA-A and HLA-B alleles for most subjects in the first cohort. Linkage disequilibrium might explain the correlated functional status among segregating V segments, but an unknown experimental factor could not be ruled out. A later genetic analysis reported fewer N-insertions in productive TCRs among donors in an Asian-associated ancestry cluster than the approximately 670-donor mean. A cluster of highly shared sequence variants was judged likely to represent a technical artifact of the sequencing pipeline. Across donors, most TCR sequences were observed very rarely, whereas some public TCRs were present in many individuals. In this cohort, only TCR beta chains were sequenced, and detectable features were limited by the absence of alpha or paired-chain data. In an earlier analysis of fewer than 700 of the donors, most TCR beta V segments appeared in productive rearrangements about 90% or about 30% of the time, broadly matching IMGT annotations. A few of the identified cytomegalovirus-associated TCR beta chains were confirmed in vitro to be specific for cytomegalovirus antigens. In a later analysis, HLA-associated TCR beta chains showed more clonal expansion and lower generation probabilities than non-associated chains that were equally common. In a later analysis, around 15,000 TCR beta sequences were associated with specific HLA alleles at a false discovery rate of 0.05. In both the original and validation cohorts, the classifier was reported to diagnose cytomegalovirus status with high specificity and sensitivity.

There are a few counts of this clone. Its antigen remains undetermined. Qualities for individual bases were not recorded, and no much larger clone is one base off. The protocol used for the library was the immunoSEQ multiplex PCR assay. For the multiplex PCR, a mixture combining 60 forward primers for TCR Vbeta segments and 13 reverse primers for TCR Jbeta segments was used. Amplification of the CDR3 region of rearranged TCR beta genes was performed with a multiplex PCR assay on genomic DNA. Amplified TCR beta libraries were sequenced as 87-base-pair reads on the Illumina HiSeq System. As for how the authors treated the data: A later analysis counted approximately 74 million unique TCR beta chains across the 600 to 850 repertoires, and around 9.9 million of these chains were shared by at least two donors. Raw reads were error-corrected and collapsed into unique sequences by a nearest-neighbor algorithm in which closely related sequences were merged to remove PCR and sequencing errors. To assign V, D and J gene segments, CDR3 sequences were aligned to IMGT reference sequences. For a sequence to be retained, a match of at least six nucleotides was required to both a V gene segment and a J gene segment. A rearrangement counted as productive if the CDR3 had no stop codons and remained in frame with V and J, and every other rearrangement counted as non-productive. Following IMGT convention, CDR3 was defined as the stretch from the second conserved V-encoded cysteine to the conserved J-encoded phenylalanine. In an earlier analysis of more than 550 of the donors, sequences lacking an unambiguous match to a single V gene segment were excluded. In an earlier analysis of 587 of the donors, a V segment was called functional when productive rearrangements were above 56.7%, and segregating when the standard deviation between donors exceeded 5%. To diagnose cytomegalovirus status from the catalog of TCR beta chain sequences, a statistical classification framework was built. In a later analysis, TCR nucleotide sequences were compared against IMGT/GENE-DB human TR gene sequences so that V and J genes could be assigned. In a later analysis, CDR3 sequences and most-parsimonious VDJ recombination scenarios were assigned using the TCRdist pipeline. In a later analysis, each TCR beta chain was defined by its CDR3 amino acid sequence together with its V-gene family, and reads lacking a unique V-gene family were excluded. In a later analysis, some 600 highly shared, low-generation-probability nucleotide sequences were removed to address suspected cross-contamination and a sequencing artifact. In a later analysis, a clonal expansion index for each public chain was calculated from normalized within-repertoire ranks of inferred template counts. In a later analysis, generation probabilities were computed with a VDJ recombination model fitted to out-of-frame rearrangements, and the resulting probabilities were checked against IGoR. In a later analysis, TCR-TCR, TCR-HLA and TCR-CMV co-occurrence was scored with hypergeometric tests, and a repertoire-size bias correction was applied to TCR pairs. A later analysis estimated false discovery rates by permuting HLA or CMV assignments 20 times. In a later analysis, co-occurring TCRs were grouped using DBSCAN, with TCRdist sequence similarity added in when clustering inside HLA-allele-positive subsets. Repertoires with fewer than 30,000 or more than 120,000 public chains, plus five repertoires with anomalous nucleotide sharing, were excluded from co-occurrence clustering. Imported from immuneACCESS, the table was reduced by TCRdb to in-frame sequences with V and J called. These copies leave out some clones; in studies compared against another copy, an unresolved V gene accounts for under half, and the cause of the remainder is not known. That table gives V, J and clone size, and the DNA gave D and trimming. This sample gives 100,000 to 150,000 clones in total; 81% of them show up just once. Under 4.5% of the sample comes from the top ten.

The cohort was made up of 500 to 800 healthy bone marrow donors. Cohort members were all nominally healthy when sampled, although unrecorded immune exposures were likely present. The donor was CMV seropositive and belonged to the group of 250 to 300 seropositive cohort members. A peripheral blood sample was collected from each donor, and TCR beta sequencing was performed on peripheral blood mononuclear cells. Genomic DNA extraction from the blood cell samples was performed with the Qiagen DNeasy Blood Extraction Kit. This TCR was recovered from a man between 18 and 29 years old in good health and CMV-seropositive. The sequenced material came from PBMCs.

The CDR3 protein sequence reads: CAVGTGGSEAFF. The nucleotide sequence is given as TGTGCCGTAGGGACGGGGGGCTCTGAAGCTTTCTTT. The chain is assembled from TRBV10-3 and TRBJ1-1; a tentative D match to TRBD1 spans 6 bases. The CDR3 measures 12 amino acids from cysteine to phenylalanine. Just the 36-base CDR3 DNA is kept, in frame starting at base 1. The germline V gene yields ENHRY for CDR1 and SYGVKD for CDR2. The germline ends are 16 bases apart after V is trimmed by 11 bases and J by 6 bases.